This paragraph reports one T cell receptor beta chain. Its antigen is as yet unknown. Researchers isolated CD4+ T cells once 9 to 11 days of culture had elapsed. Each person got two doses of an mRNA SARS-CoV-2 vaccine, BNT162b2 or mRNA-1273. Cultures received IL-2 medium that replaced half the medium on days 3 and 7. This entry comes from a study of vaccination effects on CD4 cells after COVID-19. On the study more broadly: Antigen-specific CD4+ T cell clonotypes were called by their expansion after viral peptide-pool culture in ViraFEST.

V was clipped by 1 base and J by 2 bases, with 5 bases between them. The germline CDR1 and CDR2 sequences are MGHRA and YSYEKL. The CDR3 covers 13 residues. Study outcomes and limitations: Among infection- and vaccine-induced clones, marked clonal contraction occurred late after vaccination. There was only 1 of 255 vaccine-induced clones in healthy vaccinees that cross-reacted with common cold coronaviruses.

The assay was immunoSEQ multiplex PCR, and TCRdb's table has in-frame clones only and misses some. Among about 47,000 clones, 70% were seen once, and the ten largest hold about 6.7%. The sequence was collected from a human donor who received a COVID-19 vaccine. The rearrangement joins TRBV4-1 to TRBJ1-2; D uncertain. Sequenced material: CD4+ T cells from PBMCs cultured without peptide, taken after COVID-19 vaccination. The CDR3 DNA sequence: TGCGCCAGCAGCCAAGTGGGGAACTATGGCTACACCTTC. It translates to CASSQVGNYGYTF.